The entry that follows covers one TCR beta chain sequence. Its specificity is unknown. The CDR3 is made up of 16 amino acids. J lost 0 bases, V lost 4 bases, and 6 bases had no gene match. From germline, CDR1 is MNHGY and CDR2 SAAAGT. The data belong to a study of T cell repertoires in cytomegalovirus infection. About the research overall: Indications of both CMV infection and matching HLA type were provided by public TCR beta signatures. Overall study results and limits: CMV carriers having the relevant HLA were flagged by cumulative public TCR beta family frequency.

Via MiXCR, TCRdb re-called the reads, giving one row per CDR3 protein. In the table there are 200,000 or so distinct CDR3 sequences, 15% to 20% of which are singletons. This clonotype was obtained from a human donor in good health (CMV status not recorded). Some clones in this sample may be carry-over from other donors' samples. Sequencing was carried out using PBMCs. The chain combines TRBV6-8 with TRBJ1-1, with TRBD1 matching over 9 bases. Here the CDR3 reads CASSSPGQGLNTEAFF. Here the CDR3 DNA reads TGTGCCAGCAGTTCCCCCGGACAGGGGCTGAACACTGAAGCTTTCTTT.